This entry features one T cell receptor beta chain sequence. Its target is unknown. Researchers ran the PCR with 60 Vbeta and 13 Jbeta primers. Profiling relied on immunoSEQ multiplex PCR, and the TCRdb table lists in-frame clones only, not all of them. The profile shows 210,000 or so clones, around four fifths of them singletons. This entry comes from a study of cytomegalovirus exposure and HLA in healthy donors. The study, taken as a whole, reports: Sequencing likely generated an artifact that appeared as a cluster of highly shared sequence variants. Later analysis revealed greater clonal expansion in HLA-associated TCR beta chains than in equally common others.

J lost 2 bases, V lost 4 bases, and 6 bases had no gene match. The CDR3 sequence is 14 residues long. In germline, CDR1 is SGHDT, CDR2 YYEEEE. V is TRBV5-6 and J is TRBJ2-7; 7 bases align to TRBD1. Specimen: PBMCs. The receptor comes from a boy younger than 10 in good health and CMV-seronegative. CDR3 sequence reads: CASSLGQQPYEQYF. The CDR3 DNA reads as TGTGCCAGCAGCCTGGGACAGCAACCCTACGAGCAGTACTTC.